This TCR beta chain was captured in a study of T cell responses to AZD1222 COVID-19 vaccine. General observations from the study: The repertoires were collected only after the peak T cell response. AZD1222 recipients seropositive at baseline numbered only 6 or 7. Clonal diversity may have been underestimated, and the donors were mostly white British, with more females than males. Among spike-specific TCRs, nearly half reportedly target unmutated variant regions.

With respect to this clone: Its cognate antigen is unknown.

TCRdb keeps only in-frame clones here, not all; method: immunoSEQ multiplex PCR. The data show tens of thousands of clones, around nine tenths seen once. There are 14 residues in the CDR3. Trimming shortened V by 3 bases and J by 0 bases, and 9 bases separated the two germline ends. CDR1 is KGHSH, CDR2 LQKENI, per germline. The chain joins TRBV18 to TRBJ2-7; D might be TRBD2 (6 bases). This clonotype originated in an adult in good health. This sample comprised peripheral blood, obtained on day 0 of MenACWY control vaccination. The DNA for the CDR3 is TGTGCCAGCTCACCCGGGACTGACTCCTACGAGCAGTACTTC. Its protein product is CASSPGTDSYEQYF.